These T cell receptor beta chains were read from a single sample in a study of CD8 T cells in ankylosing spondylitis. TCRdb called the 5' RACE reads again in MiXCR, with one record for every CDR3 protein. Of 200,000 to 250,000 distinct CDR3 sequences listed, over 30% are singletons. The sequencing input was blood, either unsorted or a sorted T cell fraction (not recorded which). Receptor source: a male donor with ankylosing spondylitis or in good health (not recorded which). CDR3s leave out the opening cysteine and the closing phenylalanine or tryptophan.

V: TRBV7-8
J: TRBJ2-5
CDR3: ASSLARRGQETQY

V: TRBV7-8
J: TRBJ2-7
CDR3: ASSLSPEANEQY

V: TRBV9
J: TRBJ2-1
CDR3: ASSVAVRGPRYNEQF

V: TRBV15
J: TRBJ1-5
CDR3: ATREINNQPQH

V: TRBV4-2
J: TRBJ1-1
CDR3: ASSHPGQGREAF

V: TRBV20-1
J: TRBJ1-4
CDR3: SASIRGTNEKLF

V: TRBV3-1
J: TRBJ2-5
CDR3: ASSQDLYQETQY

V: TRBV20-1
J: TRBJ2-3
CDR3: SAQRGGTTDTQY

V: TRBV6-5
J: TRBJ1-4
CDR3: ASSYWGGEKLF

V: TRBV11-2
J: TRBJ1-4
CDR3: ASSLVGRESEKLF

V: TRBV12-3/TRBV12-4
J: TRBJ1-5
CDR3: ASSWPEVGSGQPQH

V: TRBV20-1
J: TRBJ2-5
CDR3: SAPIKQETQY

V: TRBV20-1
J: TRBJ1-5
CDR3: SAREGWEIGYSNQPQH

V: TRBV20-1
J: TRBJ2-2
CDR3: SARQPNTGELF

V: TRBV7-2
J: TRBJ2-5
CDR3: ASSLGTGQETQY

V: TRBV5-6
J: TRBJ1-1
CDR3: ASSRWTVNTEAF

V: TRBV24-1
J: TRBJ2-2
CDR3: ATSDPDRPHTGELF

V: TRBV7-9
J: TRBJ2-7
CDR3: ASSFSPVDYEQY

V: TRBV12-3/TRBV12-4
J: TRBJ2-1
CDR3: ASSWDTNNEQF

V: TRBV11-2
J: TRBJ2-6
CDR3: ASSRTGSGANVLT

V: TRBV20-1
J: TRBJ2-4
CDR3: SARESVGWTKNIQY

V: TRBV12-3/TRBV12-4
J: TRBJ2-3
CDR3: ASSLGEGQGLTDTQY

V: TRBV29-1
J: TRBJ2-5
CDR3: SVVRDRKETQY

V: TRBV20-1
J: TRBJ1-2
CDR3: SARDLVTGINYGYT

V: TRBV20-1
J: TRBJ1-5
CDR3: SARVGLGRNQPQH

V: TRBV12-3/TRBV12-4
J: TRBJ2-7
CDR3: ASSLGANLF

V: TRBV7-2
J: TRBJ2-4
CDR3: ASSLGLAKNIQY

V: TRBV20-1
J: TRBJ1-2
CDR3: SALGQGSVVNYGYT

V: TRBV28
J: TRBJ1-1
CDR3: ASRSGNTEAF

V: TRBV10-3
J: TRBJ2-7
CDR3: AISEGTSGVMQY

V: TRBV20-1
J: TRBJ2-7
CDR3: RVARNYEQY

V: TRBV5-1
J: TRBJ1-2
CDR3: ASSPRQGSFSGYT

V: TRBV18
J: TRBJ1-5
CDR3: ASSHRGVAGDNQPQH

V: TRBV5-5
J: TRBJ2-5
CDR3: ASSLAGLQETQY